The source of this T cell receptor (beta chain) is a study of beta chain features in type 1 diabetes. Study conclusions and caveats: Naive, central memory and regulatory TCRB repertoires appeared more similar among patients than healthy donors. In type 1 diabetes patients, VDJ junctions had fewer insertions; deletions at these junctions were more frequent. Researchers report that Type 1 diabetes patients had moderately but significantly shorter TCRB CDR3s across all four CD4+ subsets.

The authors sorted CD4+ naive, central memory, regulatory and stem cell-like memory cells via CD45RO/CCR7/CD25/CD127/CD95/CD27. Points on this clone: The antigen remains undetermined.

V lost 6 bases, J lost 3 bases, and 10 bases stayed unmatched. Germline assignment: CDR1 SGHTA and CDR2 FQGNSA. The CDR3 has 16 amino acids. Every bit of the isolated RNA underwent reverse transcription, so sequencing read expressed TCRB transcripts. Here immunoSEQ multiplex PCR was the method, and the copy in TCRdb shows in-frame clones only, minus some. Of 200,000 to 250,000 clones in the sample, 9.5% to 13% are singletons; the top ten hold roughly 1.3%. V usage is TRBV7-2 and J usage is TRBJ2-7; 11 nucleotides agree with TRBD1. Sequencing was performed on central memory CD4+ T cells from blood. The receptor was derived from a man aged 18 to 30 in good health. CDR3 protein: CASSPRRTGGGYEQYF. CDR3 coding DNA: TGTGCCAGCAGTCCGAGAAGGACAGGGGGCGGCTACGAGCAGTACTTC.